This TCR beta chain was sequenced in a study of cytomegalovirus exposure and HLA in healthy donors. Notes on this clone: The target antigen is unknown.

This CDR3 is built from 16 residues. Germline CDR1 MNHEY, CDR2 SVGAGI. Trimming took off 0 bases at V and 1 base at J, with 10 bases between the two ends. Broader study findings: According to an earlier analysis, most TCR beta V segments yielded productive rearrangements about 87% or about 30% of the time.

The PCR contained 60 Vbeta and 13 Jbeta primers. Using immunoSEQ multiplex PCR, the repertoire was profiled, and TCRdb retains in-frame clones only, with some absent. The listing contains some 110,000 clones. The TCR sequence derives from a man aged 25-40 years in good health and CMV-seronegative. Sequencing was performed on PBMCs. This chain connects TRBV6-5 to TRBJ1-5; maybe TRBD1 (5 bases). The CDR3 protein is CASSYSSDISNQPQHF. Written as DNA, the CDR3 is TGTGCCAGCAGTTACTCATCGGACATCAGCAATCAGCCCCAGCATTTT.